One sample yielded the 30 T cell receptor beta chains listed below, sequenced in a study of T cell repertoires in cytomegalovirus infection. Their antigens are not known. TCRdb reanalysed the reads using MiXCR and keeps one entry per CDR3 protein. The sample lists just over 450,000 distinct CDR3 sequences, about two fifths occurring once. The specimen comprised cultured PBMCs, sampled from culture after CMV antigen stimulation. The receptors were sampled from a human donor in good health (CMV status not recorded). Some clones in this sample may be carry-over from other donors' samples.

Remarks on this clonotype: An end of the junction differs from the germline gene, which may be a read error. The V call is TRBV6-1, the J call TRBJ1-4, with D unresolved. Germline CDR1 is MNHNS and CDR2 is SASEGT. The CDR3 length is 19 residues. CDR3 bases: TGTGCCAGCAGTGAAGCGGCAACAGCCCGGGGAAGAACTAATGAAGAACTGTTTTTT. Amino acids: CASSEAATARGRTNEELFF.

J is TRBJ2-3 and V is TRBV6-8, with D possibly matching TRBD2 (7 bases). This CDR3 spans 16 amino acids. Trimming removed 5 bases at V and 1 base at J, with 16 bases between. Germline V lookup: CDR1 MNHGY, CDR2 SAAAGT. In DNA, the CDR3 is TGTGCCAGCAGTGGGGGGGCGGGAGTGCGCACAGATACGCAGTATTTT. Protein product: CASSGGAGVRTDTQYF.

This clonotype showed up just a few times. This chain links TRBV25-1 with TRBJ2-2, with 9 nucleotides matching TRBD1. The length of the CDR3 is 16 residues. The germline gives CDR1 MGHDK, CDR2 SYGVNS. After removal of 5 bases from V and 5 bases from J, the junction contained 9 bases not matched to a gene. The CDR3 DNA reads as TGTGCCAGCAGTTATCCCGGGACAGGGAGGACCGGGGAGCTGTTTTTT. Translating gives CASSYPGTGRTGELFF.

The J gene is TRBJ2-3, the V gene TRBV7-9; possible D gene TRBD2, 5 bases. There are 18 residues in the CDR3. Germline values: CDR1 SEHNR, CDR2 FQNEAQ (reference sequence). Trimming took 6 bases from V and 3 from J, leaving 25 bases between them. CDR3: CASRSTPPHGIATDTQYF. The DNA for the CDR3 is TGTGCCAGCAGGTCCACACCCCCCCACGGGATAGCGACAGATACGCAGTATTTT.

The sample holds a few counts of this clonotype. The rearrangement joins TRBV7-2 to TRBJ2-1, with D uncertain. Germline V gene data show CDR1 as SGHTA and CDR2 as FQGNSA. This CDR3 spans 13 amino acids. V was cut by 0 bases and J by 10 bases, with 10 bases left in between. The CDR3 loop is CASSLAQRHEQFF. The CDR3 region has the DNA TGTGCCAGCAGCTTAGCCCAGCGTCACGAGCAGTTCTTC.

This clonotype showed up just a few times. The CDR3, as DNA: TGTGCCAGTAGTATTACTTTGGGGAATGAGCAGTTCTTC. It is translated as CASSITLGNEQFF. The rearrangement joins TRBV19 to TRBJ2-1; D is uncertain. Germline V gene lookup returns CDR1 LNHDA and CDR2 SQIVND (reference sequence). V was clipped by 3 bases and J by 7 bases, with 10 bases between them. The CDR3 sequence is 13 residues long.

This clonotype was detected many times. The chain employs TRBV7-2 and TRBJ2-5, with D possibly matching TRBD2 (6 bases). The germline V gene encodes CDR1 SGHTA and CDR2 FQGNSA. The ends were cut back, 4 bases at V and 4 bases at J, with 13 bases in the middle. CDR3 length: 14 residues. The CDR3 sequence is CASSSRLVGETQYF. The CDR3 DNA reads TGTGCCAGCAGCTCCAGACTAGTTGGAGAGACCCAGTACTTC.

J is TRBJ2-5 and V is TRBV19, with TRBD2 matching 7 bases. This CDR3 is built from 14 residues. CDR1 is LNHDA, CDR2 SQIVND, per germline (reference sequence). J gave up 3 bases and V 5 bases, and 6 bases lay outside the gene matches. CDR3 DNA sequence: TGTGCCAGTAGTCCCCGCGGGGGAGAAGAGACCCAGTACTTC. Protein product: CASSPRGGEETQYF. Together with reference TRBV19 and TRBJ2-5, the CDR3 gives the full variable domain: DGGITQSPKYLFRKEGQNVTLSCEQNLNHDAMYWYRQDPGQGLRLIYYSQIVNDFQKGDIAEGYSVSREKKESFPLTVTSAQKNPTAFYLCASSPRGGEETQYFGPGTRLLVL.

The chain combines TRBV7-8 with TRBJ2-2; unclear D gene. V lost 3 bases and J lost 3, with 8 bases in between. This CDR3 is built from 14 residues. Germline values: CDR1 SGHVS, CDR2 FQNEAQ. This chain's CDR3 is CASSLIRDTGELFF. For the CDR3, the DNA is TGTGCCAGCAGCTTGATCCGCGACACCGGGGAGCTGTTTTTT.

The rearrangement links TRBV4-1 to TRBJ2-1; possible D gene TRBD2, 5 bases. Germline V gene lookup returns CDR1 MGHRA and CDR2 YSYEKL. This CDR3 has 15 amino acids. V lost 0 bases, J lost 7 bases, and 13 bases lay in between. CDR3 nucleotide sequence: TGCGCCAGCAGCCAAGACCACGACCGAGGGAATGAGCAGTTCTTC. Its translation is CASSQDHDRGNEQFF.

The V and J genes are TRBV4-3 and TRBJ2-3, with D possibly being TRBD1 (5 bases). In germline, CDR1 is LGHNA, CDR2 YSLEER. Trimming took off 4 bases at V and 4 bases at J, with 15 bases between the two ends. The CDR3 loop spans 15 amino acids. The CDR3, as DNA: TGCGCCAGCAGCCCTAACAGTCAGGGCGCAGATACGCAGTATTTT. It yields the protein CASSPNSQGADTQYF.

CDR3 sequence (DNA): TGTGCCAGCAGTTACTCTTCTGGTTGGGTCAGGTCAGATACGCAGTATTTT. This sequence encodes CASSYSSGWVRSDTQYF. The chain combines TRBV6-5 with TRBJ2-3, with D unresolved. The length of the CDR3 is 17 residues. V lost 0 bases, J lost 4 bases, and 17 bases lay in between. In germline, CDR1 is MNHEY, CDR2 SVGAGI.

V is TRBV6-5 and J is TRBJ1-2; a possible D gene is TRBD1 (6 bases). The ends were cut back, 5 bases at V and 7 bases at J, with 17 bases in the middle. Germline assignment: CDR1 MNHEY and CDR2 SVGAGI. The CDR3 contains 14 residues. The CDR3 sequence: CASSRGGGPSGYTF. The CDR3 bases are TGTGCCAGCAGTAGAGGGGGTGGACCGAGTGGCTACACCTTC.

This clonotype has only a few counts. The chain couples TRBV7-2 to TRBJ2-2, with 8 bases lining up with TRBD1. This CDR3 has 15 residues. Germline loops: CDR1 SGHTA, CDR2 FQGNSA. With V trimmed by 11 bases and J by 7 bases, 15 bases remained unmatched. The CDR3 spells CALSRTGRYGGELFF. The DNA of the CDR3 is TGTGCCCTTTCCCGGACAGGGAGATATGGCGGGGAGCTGTTTTTT.

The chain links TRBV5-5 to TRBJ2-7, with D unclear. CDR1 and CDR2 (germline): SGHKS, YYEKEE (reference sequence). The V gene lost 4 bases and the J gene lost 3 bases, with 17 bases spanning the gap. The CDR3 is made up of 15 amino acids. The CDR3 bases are TGTGCCAGCAGCCTACCAAGAACAGCCGACTACGAGCAGTACTTC. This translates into CASSLPRTADYEQYF.

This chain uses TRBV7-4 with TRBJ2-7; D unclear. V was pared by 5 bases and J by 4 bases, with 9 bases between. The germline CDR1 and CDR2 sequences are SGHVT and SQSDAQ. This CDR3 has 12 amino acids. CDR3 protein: CASSATPYEQYF. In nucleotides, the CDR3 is TGTGCCAGCAGCGCAACTCCGTACGAGCAGTACTTC.

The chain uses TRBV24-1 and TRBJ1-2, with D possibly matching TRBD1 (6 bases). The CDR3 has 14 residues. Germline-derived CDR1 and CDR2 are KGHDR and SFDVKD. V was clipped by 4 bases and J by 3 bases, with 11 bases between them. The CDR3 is CATSDQTGDYGYTF. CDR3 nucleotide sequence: TGTGCCACCAGTGACCAGACAGGAGACTATGGCTACACCTTC.

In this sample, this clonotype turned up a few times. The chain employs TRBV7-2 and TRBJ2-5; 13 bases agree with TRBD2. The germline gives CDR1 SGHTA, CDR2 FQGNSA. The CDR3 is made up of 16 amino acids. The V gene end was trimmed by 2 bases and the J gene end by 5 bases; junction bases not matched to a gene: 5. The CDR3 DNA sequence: TGTGCCAGCAGCTTATGGACTAGCGGGAGAGGGGAGACCCAGTACTTC. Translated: CASSLWTSGRGETQYF.

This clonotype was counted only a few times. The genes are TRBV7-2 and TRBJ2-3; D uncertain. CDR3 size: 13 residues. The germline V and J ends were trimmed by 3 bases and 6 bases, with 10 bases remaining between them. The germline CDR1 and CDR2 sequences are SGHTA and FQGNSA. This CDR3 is CASSFTLSDTQYF. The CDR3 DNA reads TGTGCCAGCAGCTTCACCCTATCGGATACGCAGTATTTT.

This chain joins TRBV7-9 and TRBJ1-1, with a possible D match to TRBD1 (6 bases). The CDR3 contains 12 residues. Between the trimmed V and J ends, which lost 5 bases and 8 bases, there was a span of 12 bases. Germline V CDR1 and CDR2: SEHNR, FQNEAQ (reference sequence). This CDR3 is CASSGPDREAFF. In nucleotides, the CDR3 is TGTGCCAGCAGCGGGCCAGACAGGGAAGCTTTCTTT. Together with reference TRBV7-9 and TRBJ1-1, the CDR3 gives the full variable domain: DTGVSQNPRHKITKRGQNVTFRCDPISEHNRLYWYRQTLGQGPEFLTYFQNEAQLEKSRLLSDRFSAERPKGSFSTLEIQRTEQGDSAMYLCASSGPDREAFFGQGTRLTVV.

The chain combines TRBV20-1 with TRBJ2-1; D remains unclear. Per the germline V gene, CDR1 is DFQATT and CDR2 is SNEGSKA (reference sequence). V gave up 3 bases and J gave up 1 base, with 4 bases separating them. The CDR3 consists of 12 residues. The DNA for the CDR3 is TGCAGTGCTAGCTATTCCTACAATGAGCAGTTCTTC. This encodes CSASYSYNEQFF.

CDR3 protein: CASSLDLVSGANVLTF. CDR3 sequence (DNA): TGTGCCAGCAGCTTAGACTTGGTCTCTGGGGCCAACGTCCTGACTTTC. This chain connects TRBV7-2 to TRBJ2-6; D remains unclear. Trimming left V 1 base short and J 0 bases short, with 7 bases between. Per germline, CDR1 SGHTA and CDR2 FQGNSA. The CDR3 covers 16 residues.

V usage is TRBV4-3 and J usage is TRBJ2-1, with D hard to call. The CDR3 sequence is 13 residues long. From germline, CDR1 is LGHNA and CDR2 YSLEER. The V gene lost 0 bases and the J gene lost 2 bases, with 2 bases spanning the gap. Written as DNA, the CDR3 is TGCGCCAGCAGCCAAGAGCCCTACAATGAGCAGTTCTTC. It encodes CASSQEPYNEQFF.

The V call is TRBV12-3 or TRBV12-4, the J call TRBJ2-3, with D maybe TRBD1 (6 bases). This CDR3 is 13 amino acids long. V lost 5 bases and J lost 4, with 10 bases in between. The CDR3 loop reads CASSRTVSDTQYF. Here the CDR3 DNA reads TGTGCCAGCAGTAGGACAGTATCAGATACGCAGTATTTT.

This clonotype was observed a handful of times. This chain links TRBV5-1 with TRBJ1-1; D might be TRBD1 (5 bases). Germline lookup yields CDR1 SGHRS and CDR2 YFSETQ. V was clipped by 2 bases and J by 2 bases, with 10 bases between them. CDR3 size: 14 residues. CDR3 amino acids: CASSLDRLNTEAFF. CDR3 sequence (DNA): TGCGCCAGCAGCTTAGACAGACTTAACACTGAAGCTTTCTTT.

The CDR3 reads CASSQTAPVMNTEAFF. In DNA, the CDR3 is TGTGCCAGCAGCCAAACGGCCCCGGTAATGAACACTGAAGCTTTCTTT. The chain carries TRBV7-8 and TRBJ1-1, with D unclear. The CDR3 runs 16 residues. CDR1 and CDR2 from the germline V gene are SGHVS and FQNEAQ. V lost 5 bases to trimming and J lost 0 bases, with 16 bases between them.

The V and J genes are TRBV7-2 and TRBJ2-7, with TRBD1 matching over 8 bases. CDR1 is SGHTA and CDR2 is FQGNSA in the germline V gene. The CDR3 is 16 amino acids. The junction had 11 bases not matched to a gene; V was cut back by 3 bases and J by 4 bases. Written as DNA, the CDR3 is TGTGCCAGCAGCTTGGGCCCCCAGGGGGCGAGTTACGAGCAGTACTTC. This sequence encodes CASSLGPQGASYEQYF.

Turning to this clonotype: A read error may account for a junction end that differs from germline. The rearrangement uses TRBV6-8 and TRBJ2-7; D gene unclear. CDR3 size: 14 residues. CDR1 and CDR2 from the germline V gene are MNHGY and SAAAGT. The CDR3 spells CASTGRLNYYERYF. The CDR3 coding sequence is TGTGCCAGCACTGGACGGCTGAACTATTACGAGCGGTACTTC.

In nucleotides, the CDR3 is TGCGCCAGCAGCCAAGAGTTAGCGAGCGGGAGAGTACGTGAGCAGTTCTTC. It encodes CASSQELASGRVREQFF. This chain connects TRBV4-3 to TRBJ2-1, with 8 bases aligning to TRBD2. The CDR3 is 17 residues long. Per germline, CDR1 LGHNA and CDR2 YSLEER. V was clipped by 0 bases and J by 9 bases; unmatched bases: 13.

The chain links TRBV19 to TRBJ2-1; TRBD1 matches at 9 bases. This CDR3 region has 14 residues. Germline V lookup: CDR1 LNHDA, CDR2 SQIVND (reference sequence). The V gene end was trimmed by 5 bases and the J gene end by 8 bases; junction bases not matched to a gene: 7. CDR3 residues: CASSWTQGADEQFF. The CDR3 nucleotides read TGTGCCAGTAGTTGGACACAGGGGGCGGATGAGCAGTTCTTC.